The following is a T cell receptor (beta chain) sequence with its context. The sample belongs to a study of blood T cell repertoires in COVID-19. Germline-derived CDR1 and CDR2 are LGHNA and YNFKEQ. Trimming cost V 1 base and J 4 bases, with 16 bases left between them. The CDR3 has 17 amino acids. Generated by immunoSEQ multiplex PCR, the TCRdb table keeps only in-frame clones and is missing some. Among hundreds of thousands of clones, over 80% were seen once, and the ten largest hold 10%. Sequenced material: peripheral blood. This clonotype was sampled from a woman aged 70 to 79 with COVID-19, enrolled during active disease. The rearrangement joins TRBV4-2 to TRBJ1-4, with a weak D call TRBD1 (5 bases). CDR3: CASSQVRQGNNNEKLFF. CDR3 sequence (DNA): TGTGCCAGCAGCCAAGTCCGGCAGGGCAATAATAATGAAAAACTGTTTTTT.